This TCR beta chain was recovered during a study of T cell repertoires in cytomegalovirus infection. For the study at large: Signatures in public TCR beta sequences pointed to both CMV infection and matching HLA type. Study observations and caveats: Cumulative public TCR beta family frequency identified carriers of CMV plus the relevant HLA. HLA-C-restricted CMV clonotypes gave the most frequent clonotype in two of eight donors.

Looked up from germline, CDR1 is LGHNA and CDR2 is YSLEER. The CDR3 runs 15 residues. V shed 0 bases and J shed 0 bases, with 8 bases lying between them. Each CDR3 protein is one row after TCRdb ran MiXCR on the reads. Counted here are roughly 230,000 distinct CDR3 sequences, 6.5% occurring once; the ten biggest clones make up roughly 6%. A word on this clonotype: Its antigen is undetermined.

This TCR derives from a human donor in good health (CMV status not recorded). Some clones in this sample may be carry-over from other donors' samples. The chain is built from TRBV4-3 and TRBJ1-2; no clear D. Material: PBMCs. CDR3 DNA: TGCGCCAGCAGCCAAGATAACAGAGCTAACTATGGCTACACCTTC. This sequence encodes CASSQDNRANYGYTF.